This paragraph reports one TCR beta chain. No antigen is known for it. Before the COVID-19 pandemic, during about 2011-2019, CD4+ T cells were taken from unexposed donors. Isolation of CD4+ T cells took place after less than twelve days in culture. The germline V gene has CDR1 SGHTA and CDR2 FQGTGA. V was pared by 5 bases and J by 4 bases, with 6 bases of the junction left unmatched. CDR3 length: 15 amino acids. The sample comes from a study of CD4 T cells in relation to SARS-CoV-2 and coronaviruses. Study findings and constraints: SARS-CoV-2-driven expansion was significantly weaker in crossreactive than monoreactive clones. No donor gave both pre-pandemic and post-infection samples.

Some clones are missing from TCRdb's copy, which holds only in-frame ones; the method was immunoSEQ multiplex PCR. Of about 23,000 clones listed, over 60% are singletons. Sequencing was performed on CD4+ T cells from PBMCs, cultured in vitro. The TCR originated in a human donor in good health. This chain connects TRBV7-3 to TRBJ2-5, with 11 bases matching TRBD2. The CDR3 coding sequence is TGTGCCAGCAGCCCACGTAGCGGGGGGGGAGAGACCCAGTACTTC. Amino acids: CASSPRSGGGETQYF.